These 30 T cell receptor beta chains were all obtained from the same sample, sequenced in a study of T cell changes during pregnancy in multiple sclerosis (dated by TCRdb to the late 2010s). Library preparation was by the immunoSEQ multiplex PCR assay. In TCRdb, the immuneACCESS table is reduced to in-frame sequences with V and J assigned. These tables do not hold every clone; where another copy was compared, an unresolved V gene accounts for under half, and the others remain unexplained. The sample contains about 59,000 clones, 93% of them found a single time. Approximately 2.5% of the sample is taken by the ten largest. The sample in question was CD8+ T cells from peripheral blood mononuclear cells, obtained in the third trimester of pregnancy. All receptors derive from a female donor with multiple sclerosis, enrolled in a pregnancy study.

The chain links TRBV27 to TRBJ2-7; D gene ambiguous. Per germline, CDR1 MNHEY and CDR2 SMNVEV (reference sequence). The CDR3 extends over 15 amino acids. The ends were cut back, 5 bases at V and 0 bases at J, with 14 bases in the middle. The CDR3 sequence is CASSLTGHGSYEQYF. CDR3 sequence (DNA): TGTGCCAGCAGTCTAACCGGTCACGGCTCCTACGAGCAGTACTTC.

The rearrangement uses TRBV5-1 and TRBJ1-2; possible D gene TRBD1, 5 bases. The V end lost 2 bases, the J end lost 2 bases, and 13 bases lay between the germline ends. The CDR3 consists of 15 residues. Germline V gives CDR1 SGHRS, CDR2 YFSETQ. This CDR3 is CASSFSNRLNYGYTF. The CDR3, as DNA: TGCGCCAGCAGCTTCTCTAACAGGCTCAACTATGGCTACACCTTC.

V is TRBV28 and J is TRBJ1-5; 10 positions match TRBD1. CDR1 and CDR2 from the germline V gene are MDHEN and SYDVKM. After removal of 4 bases from V and 5 bases from J, the junction contained 5 bases not matched to a gene. The CDR3 is made up of 15 amino acids. CDR3 amino acids: CASSSTGGMDQPQHF. The CDR3 nucleotides read TGTGCCAGCAGTTCGACAGGGGGCATGGATCAGCCCCAGCATTTT.

V usage is TRBV4-1 and J usage is TRBJ2-4; D gene ambiguous. Trimming removed 2 bases at V and 1 base at J, with 21 bases between. Germline assignment: CDR1 MGHRA and CDR2 YSYEKL. This CDR3 has 19 residues. This chain's CDR3 is CASSQITLATPWAKNIQYF. The DNA for the CDR3 is TGCGCCAGCAGCCAAATCACCTTAGCAACCCCTTGGGCCAAAAACATTCAGTACTTC.

CDR3 loop: CASSVDRSGRTDTQYF. The CDR3 coding sequence is TGTGCCAGCAGCGTAGATAGAAGCGGGAGGACAGATACGCAGTATTTT. The chain uses TRBV9 and TRBJ2-3; 9 bases are a match to TRBD2. Germline loops: CDR1 SGDLS, CDR2 YYNGEE. V shed 0 bases and J 3 bases; nucleotides not matched to a gene: 5. The CDR3 runs 16 residues.

The V and J genes are TRBV6-1 and TRBJ2-1; the match to TRBD1 covers 7 bases. CDR1 and CDR2 (germline): MNHNS, SASEGT. The V segment lost 11 bases and the J segment 5 bases; nucleotides outside the gene matches: 9. The CDR3 is made up of 13 amino acids. The CDR3, as DNA: TGTGCCGGCTCCGGGACAGACCACAATGAGCAGTTCTTC. As protein: CAGSGTDHNEQFF.

The chain joins TRBV5-6 to TRBJ2-2; tentatively, D is TRBD1 (5 bases). From germline, CDR1 is SGHDT and CDR2 YYEEEE. CDR3 length: 14 amino acids. The V gene lost 1 base and the J gene lost 6 bases, with 10 bases spanning the gap. CDR3 residues: CASSLWLGAGELFF. In DNA form, the CDR3 reads TGTGCCAGCAGCTTGTGGCTAGGGGCCGGGGAGCTGTTTTTT.

This clone was recorded once. The chain carries TRBV6-1 and TRBJ1-5, with D uncertain. Germline CDR1 and CDR2: MNHNS and SASEGT. The CDR3 consists of 14 residues. Trimming took off 2 bases at V and 5 bases at J, with 10 bases between the two ends. CDR3 sequence: CASSEYSGYQPQHF. The CDR3, as DNA: TGTGCCAGCAGTGAATATAGCGGGTATCAGCCCCAGCATTTT.

The chain links TRBV6-6 to TRBJ1-2, with D perhaps TRBD1 (5 bases). CDR3 size: 11 residues. Per the germline V gene, CDR1 is MNHNY and CDR2 is SVGAGI (reference sequence). Here the CDR3 DNA reads TGTGGCTTGGGGGGGAACTATGGCTACACCTTC. Its translation is CGLGGNYGYTF.

The J gene is TRBJ2-2, the V gene TRBV7-4; 8 nucleotides align to TRBD2. CDR1 and CDR2 from the germline V gene are SGHVT and SQSDAQ. V was pared by 5 bases and J by 6 bases, with 11 bases of the junction left unmatched. CDR3 length: 16 amino acids. The CDR3 protein is CASSLRGREGAGELFF. In DNA, the CDR3 is TGTGCCAGCAGCCTCAGGGGTCGGGAGGGGGCCGGGGAGCTGTTTTTT.

The V call is TRBV28, the J call TRBJ2-7; D might be TRBD2 (5 bases). The CDR3 contains 14 residues. Germline-derived CDR1 and CDR2 are MDHEN and SYDVKM. V was cut by 2 bases and J by 7 bases, with 15 bases left in between. CDR3 DNA: TGTGCCAGCAGTTTAGGACGGGGTTTCGAGGAGCAGTACTTC. This translates into CASSLGRGFEEQYF.

This clone is medium-sized in the sample. V gene TRBV6-1 combines with J gene TRBJ2-3; 12 nucleotides align to TRBD1. Germline values: CDR1 MNHNS, CDR2 SASEGT. The CDR3 runs to 15 residues. Trimming cost V 3 bases and J 4 bases; bases outside gene matches: 2. The CDR3 loop reads CASSEGQGAPDTQYF. CDR3 nucleotides: TGTGCCAGCAGTGAGGGACAGGGGGCTCCAGATACGCAGTATTTT.

This clone was counted a single time. The CDR3 here is CASSLARMTDRAKNIQYF. The CDR3 DNA follows: TGTGCCAGCAGCTTAGCGCGAATGACAGACAGAGCCAAAAACATTCAGTACTTC. The chain links TRBV7-2 to TRBJ2-4, with D perhaps matching TRBD1 (5 bases). CDR3 length: 18 amino acids. CDR1 SGHTA and CDR2 FQGNSA come from the germline V gene. Trimming pared 0 bases from V and 0 bases from J, leaving 15 bases between.

The chain employs TRBV2 and TRBJ1-2; TRBD1 is a possible D gene (5 bases). Germline loops: CDR1 SNHLY, CDR2 FYNNEI. The V and J ends lost 7 bases and 6 bases respectively, with 18 bases between them. The CDR3 runs 14 residues. The CDR3 DNA reads TGTGCCAGCAAGGTCTGGACAAATGATCATGGCTACACCTTC. Encoded protein: CASKVWTNDHGYTF.

About this clone: The conserved closing phenylalanine or tryptophan is absent in this CDR3, likely reflecting a read error. The limits of the CDR3 on the DNA are not certain, so only TCRdb's listed CDR3 is given. The chain combines TRBV2 with TRBJ2-7; the DNA was not compared with TRBD2, the D call given in the table. Termini included, the CDR3 measures 11 amino acids. The germline gives CDR1 SNHLY, CDR2 FYNNEI. CDR3 amino acids: CASSDTLREVP.

The count of this clone is one. The chain links TRBV11-2 to TRBJ2-1; D not resolved. Germline CDR1 is SGHAT and CDR2 is FQNNGV. The CDR3 is made up of 12 amino acids. Trimming cost V 4 bases and J 12 bases, with 13 bases left between them. CDR3 sequence (DNA): TGTGCCAGCAGCTCCTTTTCGGCGGTGCAGTTCTTC. Protein: CASSSFSAVQFF.

The rearrangement links TRBV14 to TRBJ2-1, with D maybe TRBD2 (6 bases). V was shortened by 4 bases and J by 4 bases, with 17 bases between the two germline ends. The V gene's germline CDR1 is SGHDN and CDR2 FVKESK. This CDR3 spans 16 amino acids. CDR3 sequence reads: CASSPSGSTMYNEQFF. CDR3 sequence (DNA): TGTGCCAGCAGCCCCAGCGGGTCAACTATGTACAATGAGCAGTTCTTC.

The chain employs TRBV29-1 and TRBJ2-3; 9 bases map to TRBD2. The V gene's germline CDR1 is SQVTM and CDR2 ANQGSEA. The V and J ends lost 4 bases and 1 base, in that order; junction bases with no gene match: 3. The CDR3 length is 14 residues. The chain's CDR3 is CSVGREGGTDTQYF. The CDR3 region has the DNA TGCAGCGTTGGGCGGGAGGGGGGCACAGATACGCAGTATTTT.

This clone has only one observation. This sequence joins TRBV28 and TRBJ2-1; 10 bases agree with TRBD2. The CDR3 runs to 20 residues. Germline-derived CDR1 and CDR2 are MDHEN and SYDVKM. Germline trimming cut 3 bases from V and 1 base from J; bases unmatched to any gene: 15. CDR3 sequence (DNA): TGTGCCAGCAGTTTCCCTAGCGGGAGAGGGGCGGGGAAATCCTACAATGAGCAGTTCTTC. It specifies CASSFPSGRGAGKSYNEQFF.

The chain links TRBV6-1 to TRBJ2-1; the D is unclear. Deletions cut 6 bases from V and 7 bases from J, with 7 bases between. CDR1 and CDR2 (germline): MNHNS, SASEGT. CDR3 length: 11 amino acids. The CDR3 here is CASRNTNEQFF. CDR3 sequence (DNA): TGTGCCAGCAGGAACACGAATGAGCAGTTCTTC.

This chain uses TRBV5-4 with TRBJ1-2; D gene uncertain. The V and J ends lost 0 bases and 4 bases respectively, with 7 bases between them. The CDR3 has 13 amino acids. From germline, CDR1 is SGHNT and CDR2 YYREEE (reference sequence). Here the CDR3 DNA reads TGTGCCAGCAGCTTGGCTTCAGTCTATGGCTACACCTTC. This encodes CASSLASVYGYTF.

The chain carries TRBV30 and TRBJ1-2; D is perhaps TRBD1 (5 bases). CDR1 is GTSNPN, CDR2 SVGIG, per germline (reference sequence). V shed 2 bases and J shed 3 bases, with 10 bases lying between them. The CDR3 length is 13 residues. CDR3 coding DNA: TGTGCCTGGAGTAGTAGGGGCCACTATGGCTACACCTTC. Its protein product is CAWSSRGHYGYTF. The full variable domain, with the rest looked up from reference TRBV30 and TRBJ1-2, is SQTIHQWPATLVQPVGSPLSLECTVEGTSNPNLYWYRQAAGRGLQLLFYSVGIGQISSEVPQNLSASRPQDRQFILSSKKLLLSDSGFYLCAWSSRGHYGYTFGSGTRLTVV.

This chain uses TRBV7-9 with TRBJ2-1, with 13 bases matching TRBD2. From germline, CDR1 is SEHNR and CDR2 FQNEAQ (reference sequence). The CDR3 covers 12 residues. V trimming: 6 bases; J trimming: 14 bases; junction bases outside the gene matches: 4. CDR3 DNA: TGTGCCAGCAGTCACGGACTAGCGGGAGAGTTCTTC. Translation gives CASSHGLAGEFF.

This clone was observed once. The CDR3 region has the DNA TGTGCCATCAGGGGAGAGAGCTCCTACGAGCAGTACTTC. Translated, it gives CAIRGESSYEQYF. The genes are TRBV10-3 and TRBJ2-7; D perhaps matches TRBD2 (5 bases). Germline CDR1 reads ENHRY; CDR2 reads SYGVKD. V shed 6 bases and J shed 0 bases, with 9 bases lying between them. The CDR3 is 13 residues long.

In its sample, this clone was seen once. V and J are TRBV28 and TRBJ2-2; TRBD1 is a possible D gene (6 bases). The length of the CDR3 is 16 residues. V lost 4 bases and J lost 4, with 16 bases in between. CDR1 MDHEN and CDR2 SYDVKM come from the germline V gene. Written as DNA, the CDR3 is TGTGCCAGCAGTTACAGGGTCGTCCTAAGCACCGGGGAGCTGTTTTTT. Its translation is CASSYRVVLSTGELFF. Supplemented by reference TRBV28 and TRBJ2-2, the full variable domain reads DVKVTQSSRYLVKRTGEKVFLECVQDMDHENMFWYRQDPGLGLRLIYFSYDVKMKEKGDIPEGYSVSREKKERFSLILESASTNQTSMYLCASSYRVVLSTGELFFGEGSRLTVL.

CDR3 coding DNA: TGCGCCAGCAGCCAAGATCTTAGCGGATTAAAAGGAGTGTTTTTT. Translation gives CASSQDLSGLKGVFF. The chain has TRBV4-1 and TRBJ1-4; D is ambiguous. Germline values: CDR1 MGHRA, CDR2 YSYEKL. Trimming cost V 0 bases and J 15 bases, with 20 bases left between them. The CDR3 runs to 15 residues.

The rearrangement links TRBV15 to TRBJ2-7; 9 nucleotides match TRBD1. CDR3 size: 15 residues. CDR1 is LNHNV and CDR2 is YYDKDF in the germline V gene (reference sequence). With V trimmed by 6 bases and J by 1 base, 7 bases remained unmatched. The CDR3 loop reads CATSPPGQGSYEQYF. As DNA, the CDR3 is TGTGCCACCAGTCCTCCGGGACAGGGATCCTACGAGCAGTACTTC.

V and J are TRBV19 and TRBJ1-2; the D gene is possibly TRBD1 (6 bases). This CDR3 region has 14 residues. Per the germline V gene, CDR1 is LNHDA and CDR2 is SQIVND (reference sequence). V lost 3 bases, J lost 8 bases, and 16 bases lay in between. CDR3 in DNA: TGTGCCAGTAGTATGACGGGGGGCACAGAAGGCTACACCTTC. Translated, it gives CASSMTGGTEGYTF. Variable domain in full (rest from reference TRBV19 and TRBJ1-2): DGGITQSPKYLFRKEGQNVTLSCEQNLNHDAMYWYRQDPGQGLRLIYYSQIVNDFQKGDIAEGYSVSREKKESFPLTVTSAQKNPTAFYLCASSMTGGTEGYTFGSGTRLTVV.

This chain uses TRBV5-1 with TRBJ2-3, with D hard to call. Trimming stripped 0 bases from V and 2 bases from J, with 4 bases between. Germline values: CDR1 SGHRS, CDR2 YFSETQ. The CDR3 is made up of 13 amino acids. CDR3 sequence (DNA): TGCGCCAGCAGCTTGGATCTCACAGATACGCAGTATTTT. This codes for CASSLDLTDTQYF.

The chain uses TRBV25-1 and TRBJ1-1; TRBD1 might be the D (5 bases). Germline CDR1 and CDR2: MGHDK and SYGVNS. With 1 base removed from V and 5 bases from J, the gap between germline ends came to 11 bases. This CDR3 region has 14 residues. CDR3: CASSEWGVRTEAFF. The CDR3 region has the DNA TGTGCCAGCAGTGAATGGGGGGTGAGGACTGAAGCTTTCTTT.